This T cell receptor (beta chain) was documented in a study of blood T cell repertoires in COVID-19. Study background: Samples of COVID-19 (acute and convalescent) were obtained from the United States, Italy and Spain. Sources were T cells, B-cell-depleted T cells, or PBMCs; the material itself was cDNA or gDNA.

Per the germline V gene, CDR1 is SEHNR and CDR2 is FQNEAQ (reference sequence). Trimming stripped 5 bases from V and 1 base from J, with 11 bases between. The CDR3 covers 14 residues. Original processing methods: Reference gene primer amplification gave nucleated cell count estimates. Sequencing used immunoSEQ multiplex PCR; TCRdb keeps in-frame clones, though not all of them. The V and J calls and clone size come from that table; D and trimming were worked out from the DNA. Of around 110,000 clones in the sample, 84% were seen once. The receptor comes from a woman aged 60 to 75 with acute or convalescent COVID-19. Sequenced material: peripheral blood. The V gene is TRBV7-9, the J gene TRBJ1-1; tentative D call: TRBD1 (6 bases). The CDR3 DNA sequence: TGTGCCAGCAGCCCAACAGGGCAGAACACTGAAGCTTTCTTT. Its translation is CASSPTGQNTEAFF.